This T cell receptor (beta chain) was obtained from a study of blood T cell repertoires in COVID-19. Across the whole study: Samples came from the United States, Italy and Spain, spanning acute and convalescent COVID-19. The analysed material was cDNA or gDNA that came from T cells, B-cell-depleted T cells, or PBMCs.

The V gene's germline CDR1 is SGHNT and CDR2 YYREEE (reference sequence). CDR3 length: 14 residues. The V gene lost 4 bases and the J gene lost 3 bases, with 10 bases spanning the gap. Per the original data handling: Amplification of reference gene primers provided the estimated nucleated cell counts. This table comes from immunoSEQ multiplex PCR, and its TCRdb copy is limited to in-frame clones, with some not included. V, J and clone size derive from that table, while D and trimming were established from the DNA sequence. The sample consists of 65,000 or so clones, around 90% of them appearing once.

The chain recombines TRBV5-4 with TRBJ2-2; no definite D call. This TCR came from a human donor with acute or convalescent COVID-19. The donor label of this sample is uncertain. The material sequenced was peripheral blood. The CDR3 is CASSREFDTGELFF. The CDR3 bases are TGTGCCAGCAGCCGAGAGTTTGACACCGGGGAGCTGTTTTTT.